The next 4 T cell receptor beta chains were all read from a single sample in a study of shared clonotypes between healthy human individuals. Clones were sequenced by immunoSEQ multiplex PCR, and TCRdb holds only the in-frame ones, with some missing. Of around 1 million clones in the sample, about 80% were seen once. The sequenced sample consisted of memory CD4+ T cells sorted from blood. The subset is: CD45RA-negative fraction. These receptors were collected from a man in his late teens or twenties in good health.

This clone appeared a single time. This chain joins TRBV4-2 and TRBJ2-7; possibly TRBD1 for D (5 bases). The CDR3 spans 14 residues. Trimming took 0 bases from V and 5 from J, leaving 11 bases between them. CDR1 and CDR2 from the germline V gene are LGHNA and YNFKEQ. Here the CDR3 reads CASSQDGARDEQYF. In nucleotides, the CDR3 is TGTGCCAGCAGCCAAGATGGGGCCCGGGACGAGCAGTACTTC.

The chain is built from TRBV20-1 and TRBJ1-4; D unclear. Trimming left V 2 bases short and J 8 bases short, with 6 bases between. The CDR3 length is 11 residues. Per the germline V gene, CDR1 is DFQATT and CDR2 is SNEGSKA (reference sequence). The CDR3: CSARWEEKLFF. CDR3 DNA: TGCAGTGCTAGATGGGAGGAAAAACTGTTTTTT.

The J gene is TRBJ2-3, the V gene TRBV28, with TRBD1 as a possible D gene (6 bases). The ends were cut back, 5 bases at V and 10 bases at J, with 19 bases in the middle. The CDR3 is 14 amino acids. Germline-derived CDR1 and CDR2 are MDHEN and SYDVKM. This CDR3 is CASSRDGEPGAQYF. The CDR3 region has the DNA TGTGCCAGCAGTCGGGACGGGGAACCAGGGGCGCAGTATTTT.

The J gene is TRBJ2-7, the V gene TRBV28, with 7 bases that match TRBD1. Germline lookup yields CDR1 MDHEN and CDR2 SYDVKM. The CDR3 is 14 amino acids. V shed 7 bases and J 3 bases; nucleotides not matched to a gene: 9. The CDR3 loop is CASKPGQRVYEQYF. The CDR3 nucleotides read TGTGCCAGCAAGCCGGGACAGAGAGTCTACGAGCAGTACTTC.